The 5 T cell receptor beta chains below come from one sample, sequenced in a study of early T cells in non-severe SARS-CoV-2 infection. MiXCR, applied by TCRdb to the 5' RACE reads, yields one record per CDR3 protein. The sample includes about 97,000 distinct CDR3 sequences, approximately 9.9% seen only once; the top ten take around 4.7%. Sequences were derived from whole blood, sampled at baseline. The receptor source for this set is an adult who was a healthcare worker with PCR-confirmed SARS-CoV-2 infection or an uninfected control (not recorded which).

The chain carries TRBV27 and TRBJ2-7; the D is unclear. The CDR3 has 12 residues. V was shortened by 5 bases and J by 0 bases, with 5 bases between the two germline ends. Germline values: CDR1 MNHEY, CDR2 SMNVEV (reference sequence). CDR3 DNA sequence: TGTGCCAGCAGTCCCCCCTCCTACGAGCAGTACTTC. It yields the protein CASSPPSYEQYF.

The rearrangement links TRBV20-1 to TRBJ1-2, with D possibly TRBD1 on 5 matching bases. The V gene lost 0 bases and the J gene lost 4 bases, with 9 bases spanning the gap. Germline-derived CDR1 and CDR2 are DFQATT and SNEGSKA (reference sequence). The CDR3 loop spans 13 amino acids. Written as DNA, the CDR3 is TGCAGTGCTAGAGATCAGAGGGGCTATGGCTACACCTTC. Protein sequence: CSARDQRGYGYTF.

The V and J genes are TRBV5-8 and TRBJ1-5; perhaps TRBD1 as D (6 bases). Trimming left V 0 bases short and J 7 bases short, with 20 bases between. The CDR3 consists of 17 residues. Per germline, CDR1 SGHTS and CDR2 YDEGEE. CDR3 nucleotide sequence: TGTGCCAGCAGCTTGGAGGGGGATCCCCGAAAGAAACAGCCCCAGCATTTT. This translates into CASSLEGDPRKKQPQHF.

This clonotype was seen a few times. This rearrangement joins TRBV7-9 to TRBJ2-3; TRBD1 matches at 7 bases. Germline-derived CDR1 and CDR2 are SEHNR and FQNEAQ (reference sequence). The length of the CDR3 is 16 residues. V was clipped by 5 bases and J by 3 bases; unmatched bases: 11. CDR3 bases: TGTGCCAGCAGCCAGCGACAGGGAGCACTTACAGATACGCAGTATTTT. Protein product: CASSQRQGALTDTQYF.

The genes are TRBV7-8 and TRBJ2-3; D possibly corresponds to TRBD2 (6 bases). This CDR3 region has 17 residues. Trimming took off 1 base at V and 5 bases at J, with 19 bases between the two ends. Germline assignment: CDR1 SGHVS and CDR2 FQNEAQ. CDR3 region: CASSLERDSHHRDTQYF. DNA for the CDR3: TGTGCCAGCAGCTTAGAGAGGGACTCCCACCATAGAGATACGCAGTATTTT.